This TCR beta chain was identified during a study of monozygotic twins with inflammatory bowel disease. Eight cDNA synthesis reactions were run for every sample. TCRdb reworked the 5' RACE reads into one entry per CDR3 protein, no DNA. The sample totals fewer than 450,000 distinct CDR3 sequences. Worth noting for this clonotype: The antigen remains unidentified.

The CDR3 sequence is 16 residues long. CDR1 is KGHSH and CDR2 is LQKENI in the germline V gene. Notes on the study in general: Between concordant and discordant twins, repertoire similarity failed to differ, a result that limited power may explain.

Input material: blood. The source is a human donor with ulcerative colitis or Crohn's disease, or a healthy co-twin of an affected twin (not recorded which). The chain joins TRBV18 to TRBJ2-1; the D call from TCRdb, TRBD1, cannot be confirmed without DNA. Here the CDR3 reads CASSENSPGSGNEQFF.